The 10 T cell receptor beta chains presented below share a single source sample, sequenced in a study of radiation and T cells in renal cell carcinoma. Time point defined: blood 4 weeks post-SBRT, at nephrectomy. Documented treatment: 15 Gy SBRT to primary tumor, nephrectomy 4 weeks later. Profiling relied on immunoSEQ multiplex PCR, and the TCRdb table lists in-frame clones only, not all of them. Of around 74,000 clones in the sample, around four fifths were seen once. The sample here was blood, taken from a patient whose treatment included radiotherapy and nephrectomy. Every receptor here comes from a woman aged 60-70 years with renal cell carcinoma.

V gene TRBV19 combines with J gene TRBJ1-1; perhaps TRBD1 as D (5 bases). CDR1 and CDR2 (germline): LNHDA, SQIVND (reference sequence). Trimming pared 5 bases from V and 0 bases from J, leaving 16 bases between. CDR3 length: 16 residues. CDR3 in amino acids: CASSLRDDGMNTEAFF. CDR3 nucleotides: TGTGCCAGTAGTCTCCGGGACGACGGGATGAACACTGAAGCTTTCTTT.

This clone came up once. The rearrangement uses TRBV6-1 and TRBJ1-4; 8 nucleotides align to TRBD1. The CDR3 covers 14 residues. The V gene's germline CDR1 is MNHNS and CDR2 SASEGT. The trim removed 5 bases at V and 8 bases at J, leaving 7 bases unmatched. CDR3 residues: CASSPRGPREKLFF. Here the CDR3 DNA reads TGTGCCAGCAGTCCCAGGGGGCCACGGGAAAAACTGTTTTTT.

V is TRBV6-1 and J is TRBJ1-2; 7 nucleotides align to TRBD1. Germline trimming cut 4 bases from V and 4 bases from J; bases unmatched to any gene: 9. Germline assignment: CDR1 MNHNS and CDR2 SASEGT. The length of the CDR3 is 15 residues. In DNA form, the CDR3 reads TGTGCCAGCAGTGTCGCGGGGACAGCCTCCTATGGCTACACCTTC. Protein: CASSVAGTASYGYTF.

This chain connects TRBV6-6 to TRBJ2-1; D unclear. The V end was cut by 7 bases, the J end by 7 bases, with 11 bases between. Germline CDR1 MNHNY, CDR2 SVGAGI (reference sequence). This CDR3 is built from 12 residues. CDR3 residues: CASNLPTNEQFF. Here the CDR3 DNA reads TGTGCCAGCAACCTACCCACAAATGAGCAGTTCTTC.

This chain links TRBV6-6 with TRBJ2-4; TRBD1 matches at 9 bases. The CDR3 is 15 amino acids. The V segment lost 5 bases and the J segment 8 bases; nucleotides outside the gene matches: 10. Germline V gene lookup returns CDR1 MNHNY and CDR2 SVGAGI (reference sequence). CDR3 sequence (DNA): TGTGCCAGCAGTCAACAGGGGGCGAGGGTGGACATTCAGTACTTC. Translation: CASSQQGARVDIQYF.

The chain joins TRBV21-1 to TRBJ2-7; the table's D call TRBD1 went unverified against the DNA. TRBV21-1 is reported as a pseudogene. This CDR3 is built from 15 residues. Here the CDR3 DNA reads TGTGCCAGCAGCAAAGCAGGACACCATCACTACGAGCAGTACTTC. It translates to CASSKAGHHHYEQYF.

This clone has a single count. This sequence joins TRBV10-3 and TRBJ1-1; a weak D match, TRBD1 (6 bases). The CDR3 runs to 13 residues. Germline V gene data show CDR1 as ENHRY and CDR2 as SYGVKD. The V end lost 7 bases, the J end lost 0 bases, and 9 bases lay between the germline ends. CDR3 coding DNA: TGTGCCATCAACGGGGGCGTGAACACTGAAGCTTTCTTT. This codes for CAINGGVNTEAFF.

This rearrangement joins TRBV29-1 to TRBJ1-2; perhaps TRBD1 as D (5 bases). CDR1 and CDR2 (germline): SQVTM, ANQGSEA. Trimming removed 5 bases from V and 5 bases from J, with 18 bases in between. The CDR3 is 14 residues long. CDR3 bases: TGCAGCGTTTCGGTGCGGGACGAATTATATGGCTACACCTTC. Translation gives CSVSVRDELYGYTF.

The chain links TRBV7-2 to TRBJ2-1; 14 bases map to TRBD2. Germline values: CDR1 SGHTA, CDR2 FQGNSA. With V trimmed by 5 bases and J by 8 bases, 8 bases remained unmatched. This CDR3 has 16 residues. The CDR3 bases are TGTGCCAGCAGCCGCCGACTAGCGGGGGGGCGGGATGAGCAGTTCTTC. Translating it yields CASSRRLAGGRDEQFF. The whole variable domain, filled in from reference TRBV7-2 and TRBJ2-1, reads GAGVSQSPSNKVTEKGKDVELRCDPISGHTALYWYRQSLGQGLEFLIYFQGNSAPDKSGLPSDRFSAERTGGSVSTLTIQRTQQEDSAVYLCASSRRLAGGRDEQFFGPGTRLTVL.

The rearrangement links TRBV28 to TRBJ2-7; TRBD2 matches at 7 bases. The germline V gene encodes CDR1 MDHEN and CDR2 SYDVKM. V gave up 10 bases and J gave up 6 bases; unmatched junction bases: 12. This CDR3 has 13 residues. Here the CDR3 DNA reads TGTGCCATCCTAAGAGGGAGGGAAGGCGAGCAGTACTTC. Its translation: CAILRGREGEQYF.